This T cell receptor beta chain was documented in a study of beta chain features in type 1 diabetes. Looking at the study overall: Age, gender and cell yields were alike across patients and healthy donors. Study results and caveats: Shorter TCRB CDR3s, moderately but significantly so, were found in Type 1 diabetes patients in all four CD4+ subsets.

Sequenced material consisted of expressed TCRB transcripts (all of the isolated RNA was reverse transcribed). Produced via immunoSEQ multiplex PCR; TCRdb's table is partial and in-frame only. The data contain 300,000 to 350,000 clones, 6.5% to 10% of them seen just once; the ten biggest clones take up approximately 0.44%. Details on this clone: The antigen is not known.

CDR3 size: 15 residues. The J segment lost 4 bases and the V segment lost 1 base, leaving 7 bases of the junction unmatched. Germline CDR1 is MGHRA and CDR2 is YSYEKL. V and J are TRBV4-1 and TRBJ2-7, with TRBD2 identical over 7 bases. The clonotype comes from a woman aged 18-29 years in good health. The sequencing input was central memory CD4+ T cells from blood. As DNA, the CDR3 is TGCGCCAGCAGCCAAGTCTCCCTAGCGGAATACGAGCAGTACTTC. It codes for CASSQVSLAEYEQYF.